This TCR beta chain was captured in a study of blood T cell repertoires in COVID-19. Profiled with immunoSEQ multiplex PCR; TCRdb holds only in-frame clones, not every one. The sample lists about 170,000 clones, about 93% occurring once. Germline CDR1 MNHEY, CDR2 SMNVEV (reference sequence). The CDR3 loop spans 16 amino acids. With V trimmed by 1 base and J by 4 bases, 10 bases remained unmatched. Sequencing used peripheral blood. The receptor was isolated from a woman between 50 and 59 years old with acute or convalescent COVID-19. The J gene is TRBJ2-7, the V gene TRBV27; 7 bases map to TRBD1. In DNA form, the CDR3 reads TGTGCCAGCAGTTTATTTTATCCCGGGACAGTATACGAGCAGTACTTC. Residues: CASSLFYPGTVYEQYF.